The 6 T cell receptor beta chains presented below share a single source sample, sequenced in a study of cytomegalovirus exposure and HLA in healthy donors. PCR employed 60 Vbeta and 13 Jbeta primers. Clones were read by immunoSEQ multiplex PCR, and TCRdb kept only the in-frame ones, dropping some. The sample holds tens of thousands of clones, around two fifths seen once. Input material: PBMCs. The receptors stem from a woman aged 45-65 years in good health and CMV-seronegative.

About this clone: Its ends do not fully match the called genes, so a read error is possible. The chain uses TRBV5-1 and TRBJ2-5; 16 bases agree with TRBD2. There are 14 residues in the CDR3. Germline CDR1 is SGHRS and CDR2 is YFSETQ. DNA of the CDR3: TGCGCCAGCAGCCCGGGACTAGCGGGAGGGCCTCCGCACTTC. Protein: CASSPGLAGGPPHF. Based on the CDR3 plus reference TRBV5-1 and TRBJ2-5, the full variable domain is KAGVTQTPRYLIKTRGQQVTLSCSPISGHRSVSWYQQTPGQGLQFLFEYFSETQRNKGNFPGRFSGRQFSNSRSEMNVSTLELGDSALYLCASSPGLAGGPPHFGPGTRLLVL.

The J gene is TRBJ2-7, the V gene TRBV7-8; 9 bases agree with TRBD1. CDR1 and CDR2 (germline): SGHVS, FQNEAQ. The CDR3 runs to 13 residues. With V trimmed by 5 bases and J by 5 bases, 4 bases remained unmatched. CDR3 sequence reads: CASSRDRANEQYF. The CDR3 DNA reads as TGTGCCAGCAGCCGGGACAGGGCCAACGAGCAGTACTTC.

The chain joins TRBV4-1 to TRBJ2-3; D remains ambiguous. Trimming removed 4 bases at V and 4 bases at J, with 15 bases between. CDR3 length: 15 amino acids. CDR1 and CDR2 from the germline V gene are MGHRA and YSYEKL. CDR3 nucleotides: TGCGCCAGCAGCCCCCAGGCAACCATTGCAGATACGCAGTATTTT. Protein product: CASSPQATIADTQYF.

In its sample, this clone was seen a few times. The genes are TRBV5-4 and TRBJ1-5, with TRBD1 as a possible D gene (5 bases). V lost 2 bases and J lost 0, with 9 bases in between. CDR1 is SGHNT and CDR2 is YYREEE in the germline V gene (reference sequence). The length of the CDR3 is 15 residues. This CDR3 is CASSLGGASNQPQHF. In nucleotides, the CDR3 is TGTGCCAGCAGCTTAGGAGGGGCTAGCAATCAGCCCCAGCATTTT.

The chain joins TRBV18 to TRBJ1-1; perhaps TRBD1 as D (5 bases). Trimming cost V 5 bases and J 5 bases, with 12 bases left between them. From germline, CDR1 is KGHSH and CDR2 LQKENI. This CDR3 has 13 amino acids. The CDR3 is CASSAGIWTEAFF. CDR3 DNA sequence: TGTGCCAGCTCAGCAGGGATCTGGACTGAAGCTTTCTTT.

DNA for the CDR3: TGTGCCAGCAGCTTGGCTAGGGGGAATGAGCAGTTCTTC. This translates into CASSLARGNEQFF. The chain links TRBV5-4 to TRBJ2-1; D is perhaps TRBD1 (6 bases). The CDR3 consists of 13 residues. Trimming took 0 bases from V and 7 from J, leaving 8 bases between them. The germline CDR1 and CDR2 sequences are SGHNT and YYREEE (reference sequence).